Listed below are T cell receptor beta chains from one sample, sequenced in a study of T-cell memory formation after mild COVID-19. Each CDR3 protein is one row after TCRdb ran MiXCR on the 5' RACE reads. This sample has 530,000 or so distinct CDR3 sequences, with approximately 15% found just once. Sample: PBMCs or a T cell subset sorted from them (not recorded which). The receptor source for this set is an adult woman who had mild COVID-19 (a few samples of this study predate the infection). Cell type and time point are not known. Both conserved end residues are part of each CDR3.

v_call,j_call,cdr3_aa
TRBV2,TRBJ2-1,CASIPMVFGNEQFF
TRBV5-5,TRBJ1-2,CASRTSQGPYGYTF
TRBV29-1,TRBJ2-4,CSGQAKNIQYF
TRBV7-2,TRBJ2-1,CASSLGGPHKDEQFF
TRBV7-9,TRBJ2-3,CASSLGVTGGAEYF
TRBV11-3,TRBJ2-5,CASSSNVETQYF
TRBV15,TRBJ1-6,CAAGAGVNSPLHF
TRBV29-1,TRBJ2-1,CSVGNLRGGNNEQFF
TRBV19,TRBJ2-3,CASSPGLAGGKGGTDTQYF
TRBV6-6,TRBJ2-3,CASSYSPPRYTDTQYF
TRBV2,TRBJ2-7,CASSPLHEQYF
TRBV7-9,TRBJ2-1,CASSKAPPIVRNEQFF
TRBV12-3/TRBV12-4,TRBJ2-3,CASRGAGADTQYF
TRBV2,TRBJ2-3,CASRPGLAGGGDTQYF
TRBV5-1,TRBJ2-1,CASSLGLGQGANEQFF
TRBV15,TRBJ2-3,CATSRGTGTSFADTQYF
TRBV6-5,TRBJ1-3,CASSYGGISGNTIYF